The 15 T cell receptor beta chains given below trace back to one sample, sequenced in a study of CD8 T cells in ankylosing spondylitis (dated by TCRdb to about 2017). Library preparation used 5' RACE. These reads were obtained on an Illumina HiSeq 2500. Clones were called with MiXCR by TCRdb after fastp trimmed the public reads at Q25, and only in-frame beta chains were retained. Entries are consolidated by CDR3 protein sequence, retaining the most common genes and DNA. Counted in this sample were approximately 190,000 distinct CDR3 sequences; roughly 13% of them appeared once. More than 9.5% of the sample belongs to the ten largest clones. Sequenced input: blood, either unsorted or a sorted T cell fraction (not recorded which). These receptors all come from a female donor with ankylosing spondylitis or in good health (not recorded which).

A few counts support this clonotype. The chain couples TRBV6-5 to TRBJ2-7; tentative D call: TRBD1 (5 bases). CDR1 and CDR2 from the germline V gene are MNHEY and SVGAGI. The CDR3 sequence is 15 residues long. V was pared by 0 bases and J by 5 bases, with 14 bases between. CDR3 in DNA: TGTGCCAGCAGTTACTCGATCGCAGGGATAAACGAGCAGTACTTC. Encoded protein: CASSYSIAGINEQYF.

In its sample, this clonotype was seen many times. The genes are TRBV29-1 and TRBJ1-1; D remains unclear. V lost 1 base to trimming and J lost 0 bases, with 0 bases between them. Germline CDR1 is SQVTM and CDR2 is ANQGSEA. This CDR3 comprises 11 residues. This CDR3 reads CSVEVNTEAFF. CDR3 nucleotide sequence: TGCAGCGTTGAAGTGAACACTGAAGCTTTCTTT.

This chain connects TRBV30 to TRBJ2-3, with TRBD2 matching 8 bases. There are 13 residues in the CDR3. After removal of 3 bases from V and 5 bases from J, the junction contained 4 bases not matched to a gene. Germline assignment: CDR1 GTSNPN and CDR2 SVGIG (reference sequence). DNA of the CDR3: TGTGCCTGGAGCCCAGCGGGAGAAGATACGCAGTATTTT. It translates to CAWSPAGEDTQYF.

This clonotype was picked up a small number of times. This rearrangement joins TRBV20-1 to TRBJ1-5; TRBD1 is a possible D gene (6 bases). CDR3 length equals 13 residues. Germline loops: CDR1 DFQATT, CDR2 SNEGSKA (reference sequence). The ends were cut back, 3 bases at V and 7 bases at J, with 13 bases in the middle. The CDR3 region has the DNA TGCAGTGCTAGTGAGGGCAGGGGCCAGCCCCAGCATTTT. Translation: CSASEGRGQPQHF.

The sample holds many counts of this clonotype. The V call is TRBV7-8, the J call TRBJ2-1; D unclear. Trimming shortened V by 6 bases and J by 4 bases, and 13 bases separated the two germline ends. The CDR3 length is 14 residues. Germline V lookup: CDR1 SGHVS, CDR2 FQNEAQ. Here the CDR3 reads CASSRVSEYNEQFF. The DNA for the CDR3 is TGTGCCAGCAGTAGGGTCTCGGAGTACAATGAGCAGTTCTTC.

On this clonotype: This may stem from a read error, because a much larger clone lies one nucleotide away. The J gene is TRBJ2-7, the V gene TRBV27; perhaps D is TRBD1 or TRBD2 (5 bases each). V lost 10 bases and J 0 bases, leaving 13 bases between the germline ends. Germline V lookup: CDR1 MNHEY, CDR2 SMNVEV (reference sequence). The CDR3 is 13 amino acids. CDR3 bases: TGTGCCAACAAGGGGACGCACTCCTACGAGCAGTACTTC. Its protein product is CANKGTHSYEQYF.

This clonotype was seen many times. This rearrangement joins TRBV20-1 to TRBJ2-3, with 15 bases identical to TRBD2. The germline gives CDR1 DFQATT, CDR2 SNEGSKA (reference sequence). This CDR3 is built from 16 residues. With V trimmed by 4 bases and J by 4 bases, 6 bases remained unmatched. The CDR3 here is CSAKRGLAGGADTQYF. In nucleotides, the CDR3 is TGCAGTGCTAAACGGGGACTAGCGGGGGGCGCAGATACGCAGTATTTT.

As concerns this clonotype: A single base separates this from a much larger clone, so it may be a read error. This rearrangement joins TRBV12-3 or TRBV12-4 to TRBJ1-3, with 8 bases fitting TRBD1. J lost 11 bases, V lost 4 bases, and 13 bases had no gene match. This CDR3 has 15 residues. DNA of the CDR3: TGTGCCAGCAGTTCCATTCGACAGGGGAGCAACCCCATATATTTT. The encoded protein is CASSSIRQGSNPIYF.

The V gene is TRBV7-2, the J gene TRBJ2-3, with TRBD2 as a possible D gene (6 bases). CDR3 length equals 14 residues. The V and J ends lost 7 bases and 7 bases respectively, with 18 bases between them. Per germline, CDR1 SGHTA and CDR2 FQGNSA. The CDR3 protein is CASTGGTTFNTQYF. DNA for the CDR3: TGTGCCAGCACCGGCGGGACCACCTTTAATACGCAGTATTTT.

On this clonotype itself: A much bigger clone sits one base away, suggesting this may be a read error. The chain has TRBV20-1 and TRBJ1-4; D is unclear. Germline lookup yields CDR1 DFQATT and CDR2 SNEGSKA (reference sequence). The CDR3 sequence is 12 residues long. The CDR3 DNA sequence: TGCAATGCTAGAGATGGGAATGAAAAACTGTTTTTT. Protein: CNARDGNEKLFF.

The rearrangement uses TRBV19 and TRBJ2-2, with 9 nucleotides matching TRBD1. CDR3 length equals 17 residues. In germline, CDR1 is LNHDA, CDR2 SQIVND (reference sequence). The junction had 10 bases not matched to a gene; V was cut back by 5 bases and J by 3 bases. CDR3 in DNA: TGTGCCAGTAGTCGGAACAGGGGGCTTAAGGACACCGGGGAGCTGTTTTTT. It translates to CASSRNRGLKDTGELFF.

This clonotype was counted ten times or more. The V and J genes are TRBV12-3 or TRBV12-4 and TRBJ1-2; 10 nucleotides align to TRBD1. The J segment lost 3 bases and the V segment lost 5 bases, leaving 3 bases of the junction unmatched. The CDR3 is 14 residues long. The CDR3 region is CASSGTGVYYGYTF. The CDR3 nucleotides read TGTGCCAGCAGTGGGACAGGGGTGTACTATGGCTACACCTTC.

This clonotype came up a few times. The gene calls are TRBV4-3 and TRBJ1-5; D uncertain. The germline V gene has CDR1 LGHNA and CDR2 YSLEER. V lost 0 bases and J lost 1, with 4 bases in between. This CDR3 is built from 14 residues. The DNA of the CDR3 is TGCGCCAGCAGCCAAGAGTCGAGCAATCAGCCCCAGCATTTT. Residues: CASSQESSNQPQHF.

This clonotype has ten or more counts. V usage is TRBV18 and J usage is TRBJ1-1, with D uncertain. Germline-derived CDR1 and CDR2 are KGHSH and LQKENI. V was clipped by 3 bases and J by 1 base, with 6 bases between them. The CDR3 extends over 13 amino acids. This chain's CDR3 is CASSPGQNTEAFF. The CDR3 region has the DNA TGTGCCAGCTCACCCGGCCAGAACACTGAAGCTTTCTTT. Full variable domain (remainder filled in from reference TRBV18 and TRBJ1-1): NAGVMQNPRHLVRRRGQEARLRCSPMKGHSHVYWYRQLPEEGLKFMVYLQKENIIDESGMPKERFSAEFPKEGPSILRIQQVVRGDSAAYFCASSPGQNTEAFFGQGTRLTVV.

In its sample, this clonotype was seen many times. The chain carries TRBV3-1 and TRBJ2-1, with 9 bases matching TRBD2. Germline V gene sequence: CDR1 LGHDT, CDR2 YNNKEL (reference sequence). This CDR3 region has 16 residues. Germline trimming cut 0 bases from V and 7 bases from J; bases unmatched to any gene: 7. The CDR3 DNA is TGTGCCAGCAGCCAAGATCTTAGCGGGAGTCTAAATGAGCAGTTCTTC. Its translation is CASSQDLSGSLNEQFF.